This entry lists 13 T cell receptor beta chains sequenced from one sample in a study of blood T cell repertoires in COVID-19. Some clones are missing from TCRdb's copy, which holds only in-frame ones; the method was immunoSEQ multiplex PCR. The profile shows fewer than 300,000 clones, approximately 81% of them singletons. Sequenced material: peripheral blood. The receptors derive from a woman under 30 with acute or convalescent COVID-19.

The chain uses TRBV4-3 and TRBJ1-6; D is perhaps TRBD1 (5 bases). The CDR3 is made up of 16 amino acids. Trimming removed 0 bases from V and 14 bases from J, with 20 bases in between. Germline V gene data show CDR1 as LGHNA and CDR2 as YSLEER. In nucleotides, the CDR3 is TGCGCCAGCAGCCAAGACGGGAGTCTAGCTGGGGCGGCCCTCCACTTT. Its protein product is CASSQDGSLAGAALHF.

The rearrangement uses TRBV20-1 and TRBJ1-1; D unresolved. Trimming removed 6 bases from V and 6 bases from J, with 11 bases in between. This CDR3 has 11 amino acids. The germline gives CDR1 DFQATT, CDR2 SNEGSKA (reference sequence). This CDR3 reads CSARDSSEAFF. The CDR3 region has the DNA TGCAGTGCCCGAGATTCCTCTGAAGCTTTCTTT.

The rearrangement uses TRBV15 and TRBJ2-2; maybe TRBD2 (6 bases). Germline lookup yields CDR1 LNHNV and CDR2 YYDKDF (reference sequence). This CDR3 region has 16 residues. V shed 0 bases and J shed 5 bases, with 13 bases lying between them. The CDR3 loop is CATSREDWRGTGELFF. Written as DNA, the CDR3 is TGTGCCACCAGCAGAGAGGACTGGCGGGGAACCGGGGAGCTGTTTTTT.

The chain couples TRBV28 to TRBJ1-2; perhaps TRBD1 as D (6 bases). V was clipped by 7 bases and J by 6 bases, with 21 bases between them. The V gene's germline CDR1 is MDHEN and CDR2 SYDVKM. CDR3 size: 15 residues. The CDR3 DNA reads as TGTGCCAGCACCTTCATCAACGGACAGTTTAATGGCTACACCTTC. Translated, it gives CASTFINGQFNGYTF.

The CDR3 spells CAWDRGGETQYF. The CDR3 coding sequence is TGTGCCTGGGATCGGGGGGGCGAGACCCAGTACTTC. J is TRBJ2-5 and V is TRBV30; 8 nucleotides align to TRBD2. Germline V CDR1 and CDR2: GTSNPN, SVGIG (reference sequence). The trim removed 5 bases at V and 5 bases at J, leaving 4 bases unmatched. This CDR3 region has 12 residues.

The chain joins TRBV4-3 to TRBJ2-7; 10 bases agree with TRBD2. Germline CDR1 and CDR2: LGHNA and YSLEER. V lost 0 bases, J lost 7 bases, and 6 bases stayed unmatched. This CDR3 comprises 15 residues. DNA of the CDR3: TGCGCCAGCAGCCAAGAGGCTAGCGGGAGAAGGGAGCAGTACTTC. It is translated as CASSQEASGRREQYF.

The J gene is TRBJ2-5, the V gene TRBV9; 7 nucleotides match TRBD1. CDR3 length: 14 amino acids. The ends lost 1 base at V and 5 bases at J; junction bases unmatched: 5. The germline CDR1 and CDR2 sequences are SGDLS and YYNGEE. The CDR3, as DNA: TGTGCCAGCAGCGTAACAGGGGCACGGGAGACCCAGTACTTC. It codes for CASSVTGARETQYF.

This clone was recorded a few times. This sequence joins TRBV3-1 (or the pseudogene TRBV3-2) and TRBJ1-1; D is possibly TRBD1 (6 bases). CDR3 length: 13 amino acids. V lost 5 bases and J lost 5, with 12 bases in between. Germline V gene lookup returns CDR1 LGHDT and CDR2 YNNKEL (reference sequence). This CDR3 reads CASSTQGGTEAFF. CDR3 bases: TGTGCCAGCAGCACACAGGGTGGTACTGAAGCTTTCTTT.

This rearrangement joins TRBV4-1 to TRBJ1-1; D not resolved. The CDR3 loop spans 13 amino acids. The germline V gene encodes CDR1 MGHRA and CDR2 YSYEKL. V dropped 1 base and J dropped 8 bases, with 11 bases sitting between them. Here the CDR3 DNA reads TGCGCCAGCAGCCAAGGGGTTAGCCAGGAAGCTTTCTTT. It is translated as CASSQGVSQEAFF.

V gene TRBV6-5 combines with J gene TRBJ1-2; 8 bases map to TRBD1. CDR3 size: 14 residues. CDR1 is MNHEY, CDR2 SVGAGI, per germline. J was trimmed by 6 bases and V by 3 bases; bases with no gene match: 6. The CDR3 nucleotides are TGTGCCAGCAGTTATAGTGGACAGGGAGATGGCTACACCTTC. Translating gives CASSYSGQGDGYTF.

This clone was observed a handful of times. The CDR3 region has the DNA TGTGCCAGCAGCCCCAATGGGGCTAGCGGGAGATACGAGCAGTACTTC. This gives the protein CASSPNGASGRYEQYF. The V call is TRBV7-2, the J call TRBJ2-7; 10 nucleotides agree with TRBD2. Trimming took 5 bases from V and 4 from J; bases not matched to a gene: 11. CDR3 length: 16 residues. CDR1 is SGHTA, CDR2 FQGNSA, per germline.

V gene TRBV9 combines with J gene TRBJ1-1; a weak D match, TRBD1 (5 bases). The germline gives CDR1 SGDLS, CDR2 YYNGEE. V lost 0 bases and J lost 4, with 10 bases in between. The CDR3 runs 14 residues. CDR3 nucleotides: TGTGCCAGCAGCGTAGCCGGGGGGGGCACTGAAGCTTTCTTT. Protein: CASSVAGGGTEAFF.

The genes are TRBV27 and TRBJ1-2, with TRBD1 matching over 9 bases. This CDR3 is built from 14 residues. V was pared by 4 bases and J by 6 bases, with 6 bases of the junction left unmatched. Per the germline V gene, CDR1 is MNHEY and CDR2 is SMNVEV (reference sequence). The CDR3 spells CASSSLGQGNGYTF. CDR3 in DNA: TGTGCCAGCAGTTCACTCGGACAGGGGAATGGCTACACCTTC.